This T cell receptor (beta chain) was identified during a study of blood T cell repertoires in COVID-19. Background on the study: COVID-19 samples, acute and convalescent, were from the United States, Italy and Spain.

The CDR3 consists of 13 residues. From germline, CDR1 is SGHRS and CDR2 YFSETQ. Losses at the gene ends were 3 bases for V and 1 base for J; bases not matched to a gene: 0. Produced via immunoSEQ multiplex PCR; TCRdb's table is partial and in-frame only. The repertoire holds 350,000 to 450,000 clones, with 85% as singletons. The chain employs TRBV5-1 and TRBJ1-1; 7 positions agree with TRBD1. The sequence was collected from a woman aged 18-30 years with acute or convalescent COVID-19. Sequencing was performed on peripheral blood. CDR3 sequence: CASSWDRNTEAFF. The DNA for the CDR3 is TGCGCCAGCAGCTGGGACAGGAACACTGAAGCTTTCTTT.